Following are 3 T cell receptor beta chains from one sample sequenced in a study of T-cell reconstitution after alpha-beta-depleted transplantation in children. Unique molecular identifiers were incorporated into the prepared TCRbeta library. TCRdb used MiXCR to reprocess the PCR reads, holding one entry per CDR3 protein. Of about 48,000 distinct CDR3 sequences listed, under 6% are singletons. The specimen comprised PBMCs, mostly from graft donor cells, sampled 60 days after TCRalphabeta/CD19-depleted stem cell transplant. These receptors all come from a female patient aged 2 to 10 who had a stem cell transplant for aplastic anemia, so the T cells may come from the graft donor.

This clonotype was detected many times. CDR3 sequence: CASSGIGGGGEQYF. CDR3 bases: TGTGCCAGCAGCGGAATAGGGGGGGGAGGCGAGCAGTACTTC. The chain combines TRBV9 with TRBJ2-7, with TRBD2 as a possible D gene (7 bases). This CDR3 is built from 14 residues. In germline, CDR1 is SGDLS, CDR2 YYNGEE. The ends were cut back, 3 bases at V and 6 bases at J, with 16 bases in the middle.

The V call is TRBV18, the J call TRBJ2-3, with 10 bases matching TRBD1. The CDR3 totals 16 residues. CDR1 is KGHSH and CDR2 is LQKENI in the germline V gene. V trimming: 2 bases; J trimming: 9 bases; junction bases outside the gene matches: 11. The CDR3 DNA reads as TGTGCCAGCTCACCAAGGTCCCGACAGGGGGCAGGGACGCAGTATTTT. Amino acids: CASSPRSRQGAGTQYF.

This clonotype came up many times. V and J are TRBV4-1 and TRBJ2-1; 8 nucleotides match TRBD1. Germline V gene data show CDR1 as MGHRA and CDR2 as YSYEKL. The CDR3 length is 16 residues. V lost 1 base, J lost 4 bases, and 6 bases stayed unmatched. The CDR3 region has the DNA TGCGCCAGCAGCCAAGCCGGGACAGGTTGGTACAATGAGCAGTTCTTC. This gives the protein CASSQAGTGWYNEQFF.